A selection of T cell receptor beta chains follows, all from one sample in a study of T cells after yellow fever vaccination. From the 5' RACE reads, TCRdb called clonotypes with MiXCR, one entry per CDR3 protein. The sample includes 200,000 to 300,000 distinct CDR3 sequences, approximately 13% of them seen just once. The specimen was CD4+ T cells sorted from PBMCs, collected 45 days after the yellow fever booster vaccination. These receptors were collected from a man aged 25-40 years who received the YFV17D yellow fever vaccine. Each CDR3 is given with its conserved first and last residue. The D gene is left open where the match is weak. For some rows the clone size is stated as once, few or many, or as a class when expanded; others skip it.

>NA|TRBD1|TRBJ2-1|TRBV6-5
CASSLTGPHMLHEQFF
TGTGCCAGCAGTTTGACAGGGCCCCACATGCTGCATGAGCAGTTCTTC
>few|NA|TRBJ2-1|TRBV20-1
CSARGGGLAAYNEQFF
TGCAGTGCTAGAGGAGGGGGTCTAGCGGCCTACAATGAGCAGTTCTTC
>NA|TRBD2|TRBJ2-3|TRBV6-1
CASRGTGVSGVDTQYF
TGTGCCAGCAGGGGGACGGGGGTGAGCGGGGTAGATACGCAGTATTTT
>NA|TRBD1|TRBJ2-5|TRBV20-1
CSAPPGTGAAETQYF
TGCAGTGCCCCCCCCGGGACAGGGGCCGCAGAGACCCAGTACTTC
>NA|NA|TRBJ2-1|TRBV5-1
CASSFGASSYNEQFF
TGCGCCAGCAGCTTTGGGGCCAGCTCCTACAATGAGCAGTTCTTC
>many|NA|TRBJ2-3|TRBV27
CASSSLKLTPMGTDTQYF
TGTGCCAGCAGTTCACTCAAACTGACCCCGATGGGCACAGATACGCAGTATTTT
>many|NA|TRBJ2-1|TRBV29-1
CSVERSSYNEQFF
TGCAGCGTTGAAAGGAGCTCCTACAATGAGCAGTTCTTC
>few|NA|TRBJ2-2|TRBV20-1
CSARALRQNTGELFF
TGCAGTGCTAGAGCGTTGCGCCAGAACACCGGGGAGCTGTTTTTT
>few|NA|TRBJ2-5|TRBV28
CASSSRMTVQETQYF
TGTGCCAGCAGTTCCAGAATGACAGTTCAAGAGACCCAGTACTTC
>NA|NA|TRBJ2-5|TRBV12-3/TRBV12-4
CASRRPPAETQYF
TGTGCCAGCAGGAGGCCCCCTGCGGAGACCCAGTACTTC
>few|TRBD2|TRBJ2-1|TRBV20-1
CSAAPGGSSYNEQFF
TGCAGTGCTGCGCCCGGGGGGAGCTCCTACAATGAGCAGTTCTTC
>many|NA|TRBJ2-1|TRBV15
CATSRDRVGNNEQFF
TGTGCCACCAGCAGAGATCGGGTAGGGAACAATGAGCAGTTCTTC
>few|TRBD2|TRBJ2-5|TRBV5-1
CASSLMSSGSETQYF
TGCGCCAGCAGCTTGATGTCTAGCGGGAGTGAGACCCAGTACTTC
>NA|TRBD1|TRBJ2-7|TRBV20-1
CSAREGGAGKDEQYF
TGCAGTGCTCGCGAAGGGGGCGCGGGTAAAGACGAGCAGTACTTC
>NA|TRBD2|TRBJ2-2|TRBV5-1
CASLSLAGVAGELFF
TGCGCCAGCCTATCTCTAGCGGGAGTTGCCGGGGAGCTGTTTTTT
>NA|NA|TRBJ1-2|TRBV20-1
CRGPSGYTF
TGCAGGGGGCCCTCTGGCTACACCTTC
>few|NA|TRBJ1-6|TRBV27
CASSIRRNSPLHF
TGTGCCAGCAGTATTCGACGGAATTCACCCCTCCACTTT
>few|TRBD1|TRBJ1-5|TRBV7-9
CASSPDRGGLQPQHF
TGTGCCAGCAGCCCGGACAGGGGGGGACTTCAGCCCCAGCATTTT
>few|TRBD1|TRBJ1-5|TRBV20-1
CSARGTGFDGQPQHF
TGCAGTGCTAGGGGGACAGGGTTTGACGGTCAGCCCCAGCATTTT
>NA|TRBD2|TRBJ2-7|TRBV7-2
CASSPDSGRNEQYF
TGTGCCAGCAGCCCCGACAGCGGGAGGAACGAGCAGTACTTC
>few|TRBD1|TRBJ1-2|TRBV5-1
CASSLDPDRGGRGYTF
TGCGCCAGCAGCTTGGATCCCGACAGGGGAGGCCGTGGCTACACCTTC
>NA|NA|TRBJ2-1|TRBV7-9
CASSFGTTDNEQFF
TGTGCCAGCAGCTTTGGAACGACAGACAATGAGCAGTTCTTC
>many|NA|TRBJ2-3|TRBV28
CASSSGEDTQYF
TGTGCCAGCTCATCAGGGGAAGATACGCAGTATTTT
>NA|TRBD2|TRBJ2-3|TRBV29-1
CTVGWGSTGGTDTQYF
TGCACCGTTGGATGGGGCTCAACGGGAGGGACAGATACGCAGTATTTT
>NA|TRBD1|TRBJ2-7|TRBV9
CASSVARDSISYEQYF
TGTGCCAGCAGCGTAGCTAGGGACAGTATATCCTACGAGCAGTACTTC
>many|TRBD2|TRBJ2-3|TRBV7-2
CASSSSGRGTFTQYF
TGTGCCAGCAGCTCAAGCGGGAGGGGGACCTTTACGCAGTATTTT
>NA|NA|TRBJ2-7|TRBV5-8
CASSLRPGENEQYF
TGTGCCAGCAGCTTACGGCCAGGAGAAAACGAGCAGTACTTC
>NA|TRBD2|TRBJ2-1|TRBV24-1
CATSDGLASSYNEQFF
TGTGCCACCAGTGACGGACTAGCGAGCTCCTACAATGAGCAGTTCTTC
>NA|NA|TRBJ1-3|TRBV21-1
CASSKERTSSGNTIYF
TGTGCCAGCAGCAAAGAAAGGACAAGCTCTGGAAACACCATATATTTT
>NA|NA|TRBJ2-1|TRBV5-4
CASRGGGRDYNEQFF
TGTGCCAGCCGCGGAGGGGGGAGGGACTACAATGAGCAGTTCTTC
>NA|NA|TRBJ2-5|TRBV12-3/TRBV12-4
CASHIVGRSAQYF
TGTGCCAGTCACATCGTAGGACGGTCGGCCCAGTACTTC
>few|NA|TRBJ1-4|TRBV7-2
CASSLMATNEKLFF
TGTGCCAGCAGCTTAATGGCAACTAATGAAAAACTGTTTTTT
>NA|NA|TRBJ1-1|TRBV6-6
CASGEVGRRAFF
TGTGCCAGCGGAGAAGTGGGCCGGCGGGCTTTCTTT
>NA|NA|TRBJ2-6|TRBV30
CAWNPPGLQTNVLTF
TGTGCCTGGAACCCACCCGGGCTCCAAACCAACGTCCTGACTTTC
>NA|TRBD2|TRBJ2-3|TRBV28
CASSGSDTDTQYF
TGTGCCAGTAGCGGGAGTGATACAGATACGCAGTATTTT
>few|TRBD2|TRBJ2-1|TRBV10-3
CAISGGLENEQFF
TGTGCCATCAGCGGGGGGTTAGAGAATGAGCAGTTCTTC
>few|NA|TRBJ2-7|TRBV12-3/TRBV12-4
CASSFGGGPQYF
TGTGCCAGCAGTTTTGGGGGAGGCCCGCAGTACTTC
>NA|NA|TRBJ1-5|TRBV30
CAWSELGQPQHF
TGTGCCTGGAGTGAATTGGGGCAGCCCCAGCATTTT
>NA|NA|TRBJ1-5|TRBV6-2/TRBV6-3
CASSFNSKIGGRINQPQHF
TGTGCCAGCAGTTTTAACAGTAAAATCGGGGGCCGGATCAATCAGCCCCAGCATTTT
>NA|TRBD2|TRBJ2-1|TRBV10-2
CASRRTSGTHNEQFF
TGCGCCAGCAGGCGGACTAGCGGGACCCACAATGAGCAGTTCTTC
>NA|NA|TRBJ2-7|TRBV7-9
CASSPSGIDYEQYF
TGTGCCAGCAGCCCATCCGGGATTGACTACGAGCAGTACTTC
>NA|TRBD1|TRBJ2-7|TRBV7-9
CASSLGTGTGDSYEQYF
TGTGCCAGCAGCCTAGGGACGGGGACAGGGGACTCCTACGAGCAGTACTTC
>NA|TRBD2|TRBJ2-7|TRBV7-2
CASSLLGLAGGEQYF
TGTGCCAGCAGCTTATTGGGACTAGCCGGTGGGGAGCAGTACTTC
>NA|TRBD2|TRBJ2-7|TRBV9
CASSPRGAGGPYEQYF
TGTGCCAGCAGTCCGAGGGGAGCGGGAGGGCCCTACGAGCAGTACTTC
>few|NA|TRBJ1-4|TRBV15
CATSRVPSEKLFF
TGTGCCACCAGCAGAGTTCCTTCGGAAAAACTGTTTTTT
>few|NA|TRBJ2-3|TRBV20-1
CSASRLAGTDTQYF
TGCAGTGCTAGTAGGTTAGCGGGCACAGATACGCAGTATTTT
>few|NA|TRBJ2-1|TRBV6-5
CASSYFRNEQFF
TGTGCCAGCAGTTACTTTCGGAATGAGCAGTTCTTC
>NA|TRBD2|TRBJ2-7|TRBV3-1
CASSQNAGGWYEQYF
TGTGCCAGCAGCCAAAATGCGGGAGGTTGGTACGAGCAGTACTTC
>few|NA|TRBJ1-4|TRBV7-2
CASSNTGRANEKLFF
TGTGCCAGCAGCAATACAGGGAGAGCTAATGAAAAACTGTTTTTT
>few|NA|TRBJ2-3|TRBV7-3
CASSPDGAATQYF
TGTGCCAGCAGCCCCGACGGGGCCGCTACGCAGTATTTT
>NA|NA|TRBJ2-1|TRBV10-3
CAISESAGLSVENEQFF
TGTGCCATCAGTGAGTCGGCCGGGCTTAGCGTAGAGAATGAGCAGTTCTTC
>NA|NA|TRBJ1-1|TRBV7-3
CASSGAGHTEAFF
TGTGCCAGCAGCGGGGCAGGGCACACTGAAGCTTTCTTT
>NA|TRBD1|TRBJ1-5|TRBV4-3
CASSQDRVGPQHF
TGCGCCAGCAGCCAGGACAGGGTTGGGCCCCAGCATTTT
>few|NA|TRBJ2-7|TRBV7-3
CASSPGGEEQYF
TGTGCCAGCAGCCCCGGGGGTGAGGAGCAGTACTTC
>NA|NA|TRBJ2-5|TRBV7-9
CASRGAAETQYF
TGTGCCAGCAGGGGGGCAGCAGAGACCCAGTACTTC
>many|NA|TRBJ2-1|TRBV18
CASSPDVLDYNEQFF
TGTGCCAGCTCACCCGACGTACTGGACTACAATGAGCAGTTCTTC
>NA|NA|TRBJ2-7|TRBV14
CASSQGLSNEQYF
TGTGCCAGCAGCCAAGGACTATCAAACGAGCAGTACTTC
>NA|NA|TRBJ2-5|TRBV18
CASSPPVGGAAQTQYF
TGTGCCAGCTCACCACCGGTGGGGGGGGCCGCACAGACCCAGTACTTC
>many|TRBD2|TRBJ2-7|TRBV20-1
CSASASFGTGGSYEQYF
TGCAGTGCTAGCGCTAGCTTCGGAACGGGAGGGAGCTACGAGCAGTACTTC